Presented here are 26 T cell receptor beta chains from one specimen sequenced in a study of blood T cells in healthy people across ages. With a J-beta primer mix and a sample-barcoded 5' primer, a second PCR ran about 7 to 12 cycles. From the 5' RACE reads, TCRdb called clonotypes with MiXCR, one entry per CDR3 protein. The table has 850,000 or so distinct CDR3 sequences, 29% seen once; the top ten hold roughly 17%. Sequences were obtained from blood. These receptors all come from a woman over 75 in good health.

The chain uses TRBV7-8 and TRBJ2-5; D is possibly TRBD1 (5 bases). V was shortened by 3 bases and J by 4 bases, with 12 bases between the two germline ends. This CDR3 contains 14 residues. Germline CDR1 is SGHVS and CDR2 is FQNEAQ. The CDR3 here is CASSFMGLGETQYF. CDR3 coding DNA: TGTGCCAGCAGCTTCATGGGGCTTGGAGAGACCCAGTACTTC.

V and J are TRBV27 and TRBJ2-7; D is ambiguous. The CDR3 has 15 amino acids. Trimming left V 0 bases short and J 7 bases short, with 16 bases between. CDR1 and CDR2 (germline): MNHEY, SMNVEV (reference sequence). CDR3 loop: CASSLSSGLGKEQYF. The CDR3 coding sequence is TGTGCCAGCAGTTTATCTTCAGGCCTTGGAAAAGAGCAGTACTTC.

This clonotype turned up a few times. CDR3 sequence: CASSQTFGELFF. The CDR3, as DNA: TGTGCCAGCAGCCAAACCTTCGGGGAGCTGTTTTTT. The chain couples TRBV3-1 to TRBJ2-2, with no clear D. Deletions cut 2 bases from V and 7 bases from J, with 5 bases between. Germline V gene sequence: CDR1 LGHDT, CDR2 YNNKEL (reference sequence). The CDR3 has 12 residues.

This clonotype was seen many times. CDR3 sequence reads: CASSQRTFGTDTQYF. The CDR3 region has the DNA TGCGCCAGCAGCCAACGGACTTTCGGCACAGATACGCAGTATTTT. V is TRBV4-3 and J is TRBJ2-3, with D perhaps TRBD2 (5 bases). The CDR3 is made up of 15 amino acids. Per the germline V gene, CDR1 is LGHNA and CDR2 is YSLEER. V lost 2 bases, J lost 1 base, and 10 bases lay in between.

The chain recombines TRBV5-6 with TRBJ2-2; D might be TRBD1 or TRBD2, each matching 5 bases. CDR1 and CDR2 (germline): SGHDT, YYEEEE. Trimming shortened V by 4 bases and J by 3 bases, and 16 bases separated the two germline ends. The CDR3 spans 16 residues. CDR3 bases: TGTGCCAGCAGCGGATGGGGGAAGTTGGACACCGGGGAGCTGTTTTTT. This translates into CASSGWGKLDTGELFF.

This clonotype was found many times. This chain links TRBV29-1 with TRBJ2-5; 11 bases agree with TRBD2. Trimming removed 2 bases from V and 12 bases from J; junction bases left unmatched: 8. CDR1 and CDR2 (germline): SQVTM, ANQGSEA. The CDR3 has 13 amino acids. Written as DNA, the CDR3 is TGCAGCGTTGAATCTAGCGGGGGGCTCGGAAAGTACTTC. The encoded protein is CSVESSGGLGKYF.

This clonotype was counted ten times or more. V and J are TRBV6-2 or TRBV6-3 and TRBJ2-2; unclear D gene. The germline gives CDR1 MNHEY, CDR2 SVGEGT. V dropped 1 base and J dropped 6 bases, with 3 bases sitting between them. The CDR3 consists of 12 residues. The CDR3 region has the DNA TGTGCCAGCAGTTACTGGGCCGGGGAGCTGTTTTTT. Amino acids: CASSYWAGELFF.

J is TRBJ1-5 and V is TRBV7-9; 8 bases map to TRBD1. Germline V gene sequence: CDR1 SEHNR, CDR2 FQNEAQ (reference sequence). CDR3 length: 17 residues. The trim removed 2 bases at V and 4 bases at J, leaving 10 bases unmatched. CDR3 residues: CASSLWQGASSNQPQHF. CDR3 bases: TGTGCCAGCAGCTTATGGCAGGGGGCCTCCTCTAATCAGCCCCAGCATTTT. Looking up the rest from reference TRBV7-9 and TRBJ1-5 gives the full variable domain: DTGVSQNPRHKITKRGQNVTFRCDPISEHNRLYWYRQTLGQGPEFLTYFQNEAQLEKSRLLSDRFSAERPKGSFSTLEIQRTEQGDSAMYLCASSLWQGASSNQPQHFGDGTRLSIL.

Many counts were recorded for this clonotype. The chain couples TRBV12-3 or TRBV12-4 to TRBJ2-5; 8 bases fit TRBD2. V lost 5 bases, J lost 0 bases, and 23 bases stayed unmatched. The CDR3 runs 21 residues. CDR3: CASSPRYFGGGTRFHQETQYF. CDR3 sequence (DNA): TGTGCCAGCAGTCCCCGATATTTCGGGGGGGGCACAAGATTCCACCAAGAGACCCAGTACTTC.

This clonotype showed up many times. The chain is built from TRBV24-1 and TRBJ2-3, with D hard to call. V lost 3 bases, J lost 5 bases, and 11 bases lay in between. CDR3 size: 14 residues. Germline values: CDR1 KGHDR, CDR2 SFDVKD. This chain's CDR3 is CATSDDLIGDTQYF. The CDR3 region has the DNA TGTGCCACCAGTGATGATCTCATCGGAGATACGCAGTATTTT.

V is TRBV12-3 or TRBV12-4 and J is TRBJ1-1; D uncertain. The CDR3 contains 15 residues. Between the trimmed V and J ends, which lost 5 bases and 3 bases, there was a span of 16 bases. The CDR3 DNA reads as TGTGCCAGCAGTGACCTCTCGGGGTTTGACACTGAAGCTTTCTTT. Translated, it gives CASSDLSGFDTEAFF.

This clonotype was found many times. The V gene is TRBV7-6, the J gene TRBJ2-5, with D tentatively TRBD2 (6 bases). CDR1 SGHVS and CDR2 FNYEAQ come from the germline V gene. This CDR3 region has 14 residues. V dropped 1 base and J dropped 4 bases, with 10 bases sitting between them. The DNA of the CDR3 is TGTGCCAGCAGCTTAGTCGGGGGTACAGAGACCCAGTACTTC. This gives the protein CASSLVGGTETQYF.

This clonotype appeared a few times. The V and J genes are TRBV6-1 and TRBJ1-5; D is ambiguous. With 6 bases removed from V and 0 bases from J, the gap between germline ends came to 15 bases. The CDR3 is 16 amino acids. CDR1 and CDR2 from the germline V gene are MNHNS and SASEGT. The CDR3: CASRRTVGGSNQPQHF. CDR3 bases: TGTGCCAGCAGGAGGACTGTCGGCGGTAGCAATCAGCCCCAGCATTTT.

Comment on this clonotype: Given a much more abundant clone one base away, this may be a read error. The rearrangement links TRBV6-2 or TRBV6-3 to TRBJ2-5; no clear D. V was cut by 4 bases and J by 0 bases, with 9 bases left in between. The CDR3 spans 14 residues. Germline V gene lookup returns CDR1 MNHEY and CDR2 SVGEGT. In nucleotides, the CDR3 is TGTGCCAGCAGTTGTGGCGACCACCAAGAGACCCAGTACTTC. Translated, it gives CASSCGDHQETQYF.

The rearrangement joins TRBV11-2 to TRBJ2-2; possibly TRBD1 for D (7 bases). The germline CDR1 and CDR2 sequences are SGHAT and FQNNGV. The V end was cut by 0 bases, the J end by 2 bases, with 19 bases between. CDR3 length: 19 residues. CDR3: CASSLEGYRGGSNTGELFF. CDR3 bases: TGTGCCAGCAGCTTAGAGGGATACAGGGGAGGAAGTAACACCGGGGAGCTGTTTTTT.

This clonotype has ten or more counts. The chain links TRBV12-3 or TRBV12-4 to TRBJ1-4; TRBD1 agrees at 8 bases. J was trimmed by 6 bases and V by 0 bases; bases with no gene match: 9. The CDR3 has 17 amino acids. The CDR3 DNA reads as TGTGCCAGCAGTTTAGCACGCGGACAGGGAGGCTATGAAAAACTGTTTTTT. Translated, it gives CASSLARGQGGYEKLFF.

This clonotype was observed at least ten times. V gene TRBV6-1 combines with J gene TRBJ2-7, with 7 bases matching TRBD1. V trimming: 8 bases; J trimming: 1 base; junction bases outside the gene matches: 8. In germline, CDR1 is MNHNS, CDR2 SASEGT. The CDR3 length is 14 residues. The CDR3 region has the DNA TGTGCCAGCGGTACGGACAGGCAATCCTACGAGCAGTACTTC. It codes for CASGTDRQSYEQYF.

This clonotype was observed at least ten times. J is TRBJ2-3 and V is TRBV9, with D maybe TRBD2 (5 bases). Trimming pared 6 bases from V and 2 bases from J, leaving 13 bases between. The CDR3 length is 14 residues. From germline, CDR1 is SGDLS and CDR2 YYNGEE. The CDR3 DNA reads TGTGCCAGCAACCCTGGGAGCCTCACAGATACGCAGTATTTT. Protein sequence: CASNPGSLTDTQYF.

Of note for this clonotype: Relative to the germline gene, one junction end is altered; a read error may explain this. This sequence joins TRBV20-1 and TRBJ2-6, with D tentatively TRBD1 (5 bases). This CDR3 is 16 amino acids long. CDR1 DFQATT and CDR2 SNEGSKA come from the germline V gene (reference sequence). DNA for the CDR3: TGCAGTGCTAGAGATCGTAACAGACCTGGGGCCAACGTCCGGACTTTC. Translated, it gives CSARDRNRPGANVRTF.

The rearrangement joins TRBV7-2 to TRBJ2-7; D is uncertain. This CDR3 is 15 amino acids long. V lost 3 bases to trimming and J lost 1 base, with 13 bases between them. Per germline, CDR1 SGHTA and CDR2 FQGNSA. In nucleotides, the CDR3 is TGTGCCAGCAGCTTGTGGTCGACCAAATCCTACGAGCAGTACTTC. Translating gives CASSLWSTKSYEQYF. Full variable domain (missing parts from reference TRBV7-2 and TRBJ2-7): GAGVSQSPSNKVTEKGKDVELRCDPISGHTALYWYRQSLGQGLEFLIYFQGNSAPDKSGLPSDRFSAERTGGSVSTLTIQRTQQEDSAVYLCASSLWSTKSYEQYFGPGTRLTVT.

On this clonotype itself: One end of the junction does not line up with germline, which may come from a read error. The chain is built from TRBV30 and TRBJ1-4, with D unclear. From germline, CDR1 is GTSNPN and CDR2 SVGIG (reference sequence). The CDR3 has 12 amino acids. CDR3: CAWRADGEKRFF. DNA of the CDR3: TGTGCCTGGAGGGCCGATGGGGAAAAACGGTTTTTT.

Ten or more counts support this clonotype. The rearrangement uses TRBV11-2 and TRBJ2-7; TRBD2 matches at 8 bases. V was clipped by 1 base and J by 3 bases; unmatched bases: 8. Germline V gene data show CDR1 as SGHAT and CDR2 as FQNNGV. CDR3 length: 16 amino acids. The CDR3, as DNA: TGTGCCAGCAGCTTAGGGCGGGGGGCATCAAACTACGAGCAGTACTTC. Its translation: CASSLGRGASNYEQYF.

J is TRBJ2-7 and V is TRBV18; D perhaps matches TRBD1 (5 bases). The CDR3 is 13 amino acids. The V gene lost 5 bases and the J gene lost 7 bases, with 15 bases spanning the gap. The germline V gene has CDR1 KGHSH and CDR2 LQKENI. The CDR3 DNA reads TGTGCCAGCTCATCTAGACAGAACGAAGAGCAGTACTTC. Translation gives CASSSRQNEEQYF.

In this sample, this clonotype turned up many times. This chain links TRBV12-3 or TRBV12-4 with TRBJ2-7; 9 bases are a match to TRBD2. J was trimmed by 2 bases and V by 3 bases; bases with no gene match: 5. There are 15 residues in the CDR3. CDR3 nucleotide sequence: TGTGCCAGCAGTTTCGGAGCGGGGGGAACCTACGAGCAGTACTTC. As protein: CASSFGAGGTYEQYF.

This chain joins TRBV24-1 and TRBJ2-6; a weak D match, TRBD1 (6 bases). The CDR3 extends over 17 amino acids. V lost 5 bases, J lost 0 bases, and 13 bases lay in between. Germline lookup yields CDR1 KGHDR and CDR2 SFDVKD. The CDR3 region has the DNA TGTGCCACCAGTGCCAGGGACACTAACTCTGGGGCCAACGTCCTGACTTTC. It is translated as CATSARDTNSGANVLTF.

This clonotype was observed at least ten times. The chain has TRBV7-2 and TRBJ2-1, with D unclear. Germline values: CDR1 SGHTA, CDR2 FQGNSA. CDR3 length: 13 residues. V lost 5 bases and J 7 bases, leaving 12 bases between the germline ends. The CDR3 DNA reads TGTGCCAGCAGCACCAGCCACATGAATGAGCAGTTCTTC. It is translated as CASSTSHMNEQFF.